These 23 T cell receptor beta chains were all obtained from the same sample, sequenced in a study of beta chain features in type 1 diabetes (dated by TCRdb to about 2018). Receptor libraries were prepared by the immunoSEQ multiplex PCR assay. All of the isolated RNA was reverse transcribed with the High Capacity cDNA Reverse Transcription Kit, so expressed TCRB transcripts were sequenced. Imported from immuneACCESS, the table was reduced by TCRdb to in-frame sequences with V and J called. These copies leave out some clones; in studies compared against another copy, an unresolved V gene accounts for under half, and the cause of the remainder is not known. For this sample the table gives around 500,000 clones, of which roughly 10% were detected only once. Of the sample, 0.035% to 0.05% is held by the ten largest clones. The sequencing input was naive CD4+ T cells from blood. The cell subset or site label, as the study defines it: true naive CD4+ T cells. These receptors were obtained from a woman in her late teens or twenties in good health.

This clone was found a few times. The chain carries TRBV6-5 and TRBJ1-2, with TRBD1 matching over 11 bases. The CDR3 contains 14 residues. Germline loops: CDR1 MNHEY, CDR2 SVGAGI. V lost 2 bases and J lost 7; bases outside the gene matches: 3. The CDR3 region is CASSYRTGGSGYTF. CDR3 DNA sequence: TGTGCCAGCAGTTACCGGACAGGGGGCTCTGGCTACACCTTC.

This clone has only a few counts. The rearrangement links TRBV21-1 to TRBJ1-2. TRBV21-1 is reported as a pseudogene. The CDR3 covers 10 residues. DNA of the CDR3: TGTGCCAGCAGCAAGGATGGCTACACCTTC. Residues: CASSKDGYTF.

V and J are TRBV30 and TRBJ1-1, with a weak D call TRBD1 (5 bases). The germline V gene encodes CDR1 GTSNPN and CDR2 SVGIG (reference sequence). Deletions cut 0 bases from V and 6 bases from J, with 11 bases between. The CDR3 consists of 13 residues. DNA of the CDR3: TGTGCCTGGAGTGTACGCCAGGGCGCTGAAGCTTTCTTT. Translating it yields CAWSVRQGAEAFF.

The chain is built from TRBV6-5 and TRBJ1-1, with D perhaps matching TRBD1 (5 bases). Germline V lookup: CDR1 MNHEY, CDR2 SVGAGI. V gave up 5 bases and J gave up 1 base, with 11 bases separating them. This CDR3 is built from 14 residues. The CDR3 nucleotides are TGTGCCAGCAGTACCCTCGACAGGAACACTGAAGCTTTCTTT. Translated: CASSTLDRNTEAFF.

This chain uses TRBV18 with TRBJ2-1, with D perhaps assigned TRBD1 or TRBD2 (5 bases each). CDR3 length equals 15 residues. V was shortened by 7 bases and J by 0 bases, with 13 bases between the two germline ends. Looked up from germline, CDR1 is KGHSH and CDR2 is LQKENI. The DNA of the CDR3 is TGTGCCAGCTGCCCAGGGAGAAACTCCTACAATGAGCAGTTCTTC. Amino acids: CASCPGRNSYNEQFF.

This clone appeared a few times. The DNA for the CDR3 is TGTGCTAGTGCCTCTGGGAATGAGCAGTTCTTC. Its translation: CASASGNEQFF. The chain carries TRBV12-5 and TRBJ2-1, with no clear D. Germline values: CDR1 LGHNT, CDR2 FRNRAP. Trimming removed 7 bases at V and 7 bases at J, with 8 bases between. The CDR3 runs to 11 residues.

V usage is TRBV7-9 and J usage is TRBJ1-2, with D hard to call. The CDR3 sequence is 13 residues long. Germline V gene data show CDR1 as SEHNR and CDR2 as FQNEAQ (reference sequence). Trimming pared 6 bases from V and 4 bases from J, leaving 12 bases between. The CDR3 reads CASSSTERYGYTF. The CDR3 region has the DNA TGTGCCAGCAGTTCCACAGAGCGCTATGGCTACACCTTC. Full variable domain (outside the CDR3, taken from reference TRBV7-9 and TRBJ1-2): DTGVSQNPRHKITKRGQNVTFRCDPISEHNRLYWYRQTLGQGPEFLTYFQNEAQLEKSRLLSDRFSAERPKGSFSTLEIQRTEQGDSAMYLCASSSTERYGYTFGSGTRLTVV.

The CDR3 sequence is CASSLAPAERQYF. In DNA, the CDR3 is TGTGCCAGCAGCTTAGCGCCAGCCGAGCGGCAGTACTTC. J is TRBJ2-7 and V is TRBV7-9; D gene uncertain. Trimming stripped 0 bases from V and 9 bases from J, with 12 bases between. Germline values: CDR1 SEHNR, CDR2 FQNEAQ (reference sequence). The CDR3 extends over 13 amino acids.

This clone was recorded a few times. The rearrangement uses TRBV7-2 and TRBJ2-3; D unresolved. V was clipped by 7 bases and J by 1 base, with 9 bases between them. Germline V gives CDR1 SGHTA, CDR2 FQGNSA. The CDR3 runs to 13 residues. The CDR3 loop reads CASNDFRTDTQYF. The CDR3, as DNA: TGTGCCAGCAATGACTTCCGCACAGATACGCAGTATTTT.

In this sample, this clone turned up a few times. The V and J genes are TRBV5-1 and TRBJ1-1; 11 bases map to TRBD1. The trim removed 4 bases at V and 1 base at J, leaving 3 bases unmatched. Germline V gene data show CDR1 as SGHRS and CDR2 as YFSETQ. CDR3 length: 15 residues. CDR3 region: CASSGQGAGNTEAFF. CDR3 nucleotides: TGCGCCAGCAGCGGACAGGGGGCCGGGAACACTGAAGCTTTCTTT.

This clone was seen more than once but under ten times. This rearrangement joins TRBV29-1 to TRBJ2-7; either TRBD1 or TRBD2 may supply D (6 bases each). The CDR3 totals 12 residues. V lost 5 bases and J lost 3, with 11 bases in between. CDR1 is SQVTM and CDR2 is ANQGSEA in the germline V gene. CDR3 sequence: CSVRGPGYEQYF. The CDR3 bases are TGCAGCGTTCGGGGGCCCGGCTACGAGCAGTACTTC.

The sample holds a few counts of this clone. The gene calls are TRBV28 and TRBJ1-1; no clear D gene. Trimming left V 5 bases short and J 4 bases short, with 8 bases between. This CDR3 region has 12 residues. The germline gives CDR1 MDHEN, CDR2 SYDVKM. The CDR3 DNA reads as TGTGCCAGCAGTCTGACGAGCACTGAAGCTTTCTTT. Its translation is CASSLTSTEAFF.

This clone was picked up a small number of times. The V gene is TRBV7-2, the J gene TRBJ2-1, with unresolved D. The CDR3 consists of 13 residues. V shed 1 base and J shed 8 bases, with 9 bases lying between them. The germline CDR1 and CDR2 sequences are SGHTA and FQGNSA. The CDR3 region is CASSLVPRDEQFF. The CDR3 DNA reads as TGTGCCAGCAGCTTAGTACCTAGGGATGAGCAGTTCTTC.

This clone was picked up a small number of times. The J gene is TRBJ1-5, the V gene TRBV7-9, with 8 bases lining up with TRBD1. This CDR3 has 15 amino acids. Germline assignment: CDR1 SEHNR and CDR2 FQNEAQ (reference sequence). Trimming at V came to 3 bases and at J to 8 bases, leaving 9 bases not matched to a gene. In DNA form, the CDR3 reads TGTGCCAGCAGCTTCGGACAGGGATCGAAAGAGCCCCAGCATTTT. It is translated as CASSFGQGSKEPQHF.

This clone occurred a few times. This rearrangement joins TRBV28 to TRBJ2-5; 8 nucleotides line up with TRBD1. J lost 2 bases, V lost 5 bases, and 10 bases had no gene match. The CDR3 consists of 16 residues. The V gene's germline CDR1 is MDHEN and CDR2 SYDVKM. As DNA, the CDR3 is TGTGCCAGCAGTCCACTCGGACAGGGAAGGCAAGAGACCCAGTACTTC. Translating it yields CASSPLGQGRQETQYF.

This clone turned up a few times. The chain is built from TRBV2 and TRBJ2-5; possibly TRBD2 for D (5 bases). This CDR3 is 16 amino acids long. Between the trimmed V and J ends, which lost 6 bases and 0 bases, there was a span of 17 bases. Per germline, CDR1 SNHLY and CDR2 FYNNEI. This CDR3 reads CASRDGGRAYQETQYF. The CDR3 DNA reads TGTGCCAGCAGGGACGGAGGCAGAGCGTACCAAGAGACCCAGTACTTC.

The gene calls are TRBV12-5 and TRBJ2-5, with D unclear. The CDR3 has 15 residues. Germline V gene lookup returns CDR1 LGHNT and CDR2 FRNRAP. V was trimmed by 1 base and J by 3 bases, leaving 12 bases between them. The CDR3 protein is CASGLGTTEKETQYF. In DNA, the CDR3 is TGTGCTAGTGGTTTGGGGACGACGGAAAAAGAGACCCAGTACTTC.

This clone was observed a handful of times. The V and J genes are TRBV7-9 and TRBJ2-7; D is perhaps TRBD2 (6 bases). Trimming removed 5 bases from V and 0 bases from J, with 14 bases in between. This CDR3 region has 15 residues. Per germline, CDR1 SEHNR and CDR2 FQNEAQ (reference sequence). The CDR3 bases are TGTGCCAGCAGCATCTTCCGGGGGTACTCCTACGAGCAGTACTTC. Amino acids: CASSIFRGYSYEQYF.

The chain combines TRBV18 with TRBJ2-7, with a tentative D call TRBD1 (5 bases). The germline V gene encodes CDR1 KGHSH and CDR2 LQKENI. The V and J ends lost 6 bases and 5 bases respectively, with 14 bases between them. The CDR3 is made up of 13 amino acids. The CDR3 nucleotides are TGTGCCAGCTCCCACAGGTCTGTAGACGAGCAGTACTTC. It codes for CASSHRSVDEQYF.

This clone was found a few times. The rearrangement links TRBV7-2 to TRBJ2-3, with TRBD2 matching over 7 bases. This CDR3 comprises 15 residues. CDR1 and CDR2 from the germline V gene are SGHTA and FQGNSA. The junction had 8 bases not matched to a gene; V was cut back by 5 bases and J by 3 bases. CDR3 protein: CASSRPGTKTDTQYF. The CDR3 coding sequence is TGTGCCAGCAGCCGTCCCGGGACTAAGACAGATACGCAGTATTTT.

This clone came up a few times. The V gene is TRBV14, the J gene TRBJ2-7, with D tentatively TRBD2 (5 bases). Germline CDR1 SGHDN, CDR2 FVKESK. V was pared by 5 bases and J by 2 bases, with 10 bases between. This CDR3 has 13 residues. The CDR3 nucleotides read TGTGCCAGCAGCACGGGATTTACCTACGAGCAGTACGTC. Its translation: CASSTGFTYEQYV.

The CDR3, as DNA: TGTGCCAGCAGACCTCTCACAGGCTACCAAGAGACCCAGTACTTC. As protein: CASRPLTGYQETQYF. The chain recombines TRBV28 with TRBJ2-5; D may be TRBD1 (5 bases). The germline gives CDR1 MDHEN, CDR2 SYDVKM. With 6 bases removed from V and 0 bases from J, the gap between germline ends came to 14 bases. The CDR3 is 15 amino acids.

This clone was counted a few times. J is TRBJ2-7 and V is TRBV28; D is ambiguous. V lost 4 bases, J lost 7 bases, and 5 bases lay in between. CDR1 and CDR2 (germline): MDHEN, SYDVKM. The CDR3 runs 10 residues. The CDR3 coding sequence is TGTGCCAGCAGTTCGAGGGAGCAGTACTTC. This sequence encodes CASSSREQYF.